This T cell receptor beta chain is drawn from a study of read filtering for tumor transcriptome and immune sequencing. This clonotype was found many times. Molecular barcoded adaptors covering alpha/delta and beta/gamma chains were used on approximately 400 ng RNA. TCRdb reanalysed the reads using MiXCR and keeps one entry per CDR3 protein. Here the sample spans more than 35,000 distinct CDR3 sequences, roughly 15% being singletons. Germline CDR1 and CDR2: DFQATT and SNEGSKA (reference sequence). V dropped 1 base and J dropped 1 base, with 18 bases sitting between them. The CDR3 covers 17 residues. The sample taken for sequencing was a population of CD138-negative cells sorted from bone marrow. The genes are TRBV20-1 and TRBJ2-3; tentatively, D is TRBD2 (5 bases). The sequence derives from a donor over 35 with multiple myeloma. Here the CDR3 reads CSARVVGNSRGTDTQYF. CDR3 nucleotides: TGCAGTGCTAGAGTTGTCGGGAATTCGAGGGGCACAGATACGCAGTATTTT.